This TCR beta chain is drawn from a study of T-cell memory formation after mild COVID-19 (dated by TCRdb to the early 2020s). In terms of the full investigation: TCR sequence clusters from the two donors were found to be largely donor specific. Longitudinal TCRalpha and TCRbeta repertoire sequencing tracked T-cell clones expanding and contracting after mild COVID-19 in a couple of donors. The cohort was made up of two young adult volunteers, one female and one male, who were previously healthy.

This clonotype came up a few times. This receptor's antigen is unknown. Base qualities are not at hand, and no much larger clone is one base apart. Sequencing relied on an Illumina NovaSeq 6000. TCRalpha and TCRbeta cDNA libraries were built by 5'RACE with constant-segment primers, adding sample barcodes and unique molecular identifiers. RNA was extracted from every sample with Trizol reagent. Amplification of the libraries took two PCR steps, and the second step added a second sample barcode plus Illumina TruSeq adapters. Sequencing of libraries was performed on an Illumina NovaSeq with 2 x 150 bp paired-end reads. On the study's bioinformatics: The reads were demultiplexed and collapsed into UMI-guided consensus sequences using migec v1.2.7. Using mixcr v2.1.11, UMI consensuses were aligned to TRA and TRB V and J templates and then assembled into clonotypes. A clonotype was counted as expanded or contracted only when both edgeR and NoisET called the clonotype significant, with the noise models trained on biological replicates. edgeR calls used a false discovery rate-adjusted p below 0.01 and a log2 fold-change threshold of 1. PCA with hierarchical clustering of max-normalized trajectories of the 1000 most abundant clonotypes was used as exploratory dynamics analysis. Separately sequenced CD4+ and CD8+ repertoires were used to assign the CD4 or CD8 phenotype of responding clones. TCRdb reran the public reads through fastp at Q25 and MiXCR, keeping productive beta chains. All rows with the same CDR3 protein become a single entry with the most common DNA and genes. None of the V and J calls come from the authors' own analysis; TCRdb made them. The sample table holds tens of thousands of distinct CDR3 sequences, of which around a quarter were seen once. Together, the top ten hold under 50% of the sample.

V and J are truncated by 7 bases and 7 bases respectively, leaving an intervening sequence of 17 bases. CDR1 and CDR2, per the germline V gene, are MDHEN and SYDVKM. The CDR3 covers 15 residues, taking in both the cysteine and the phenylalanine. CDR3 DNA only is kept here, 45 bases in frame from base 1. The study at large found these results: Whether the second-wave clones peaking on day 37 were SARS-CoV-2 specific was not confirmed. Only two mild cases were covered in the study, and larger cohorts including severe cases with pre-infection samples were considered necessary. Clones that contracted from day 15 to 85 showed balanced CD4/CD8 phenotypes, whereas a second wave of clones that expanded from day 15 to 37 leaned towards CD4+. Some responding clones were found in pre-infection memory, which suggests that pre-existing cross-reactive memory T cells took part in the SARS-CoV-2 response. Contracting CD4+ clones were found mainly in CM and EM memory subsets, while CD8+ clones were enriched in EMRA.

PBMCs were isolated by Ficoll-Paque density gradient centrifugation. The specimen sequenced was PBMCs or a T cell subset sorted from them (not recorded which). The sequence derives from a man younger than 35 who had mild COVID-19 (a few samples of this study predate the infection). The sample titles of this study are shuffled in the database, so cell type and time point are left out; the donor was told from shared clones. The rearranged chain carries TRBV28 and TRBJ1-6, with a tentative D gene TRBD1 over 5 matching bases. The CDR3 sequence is CASTLGGRSNSPLHF. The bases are TGTGCCAGCACCCTTGGGGGACGGTCCAATTCACCCCTCCACTTT. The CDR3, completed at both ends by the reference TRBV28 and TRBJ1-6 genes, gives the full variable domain DVKVTQSSRYLVKRTGEKVFLECVQDMDHENMFWYRQDPGLGLRLIYFSYDVKMKEKGDIPEGYSVSREKKERFSLILESASTNQTSMYLCASTLGGRSNSPLHFGNGTRLTVT.